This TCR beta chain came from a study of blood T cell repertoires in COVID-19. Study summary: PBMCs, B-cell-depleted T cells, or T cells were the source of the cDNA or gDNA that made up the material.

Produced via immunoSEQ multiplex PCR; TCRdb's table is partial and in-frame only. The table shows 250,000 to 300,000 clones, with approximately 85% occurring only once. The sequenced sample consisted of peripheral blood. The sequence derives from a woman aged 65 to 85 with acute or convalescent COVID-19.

In DNA, the CDR3 is TGTGCCAGCAGATCCGGGGGGGAGGGTGAGCAGTTCTTC. This translates into CASRSGGEGEQFF. The J gene is TRBJ2-1, the V gene TRBV6-5; 8 bases are shared with TRBD2. V lost 6 bases to trimming and J lost 9 bases; unmatched junction nucleotides: 7. The germline V gene encodes CDR1 MNHEY and CDR2 SVGAGI. The CDR3 runs 13 residues.